One sample yielded the 27 T cell receptor beta chains listed below, sequenced in a study of control samples from healthy donors and cancer patients. The method was immunoSEQ multiplex PCR; TCRdb's version includes in-frame clones alone and lacks a portion of them. The sample has fewer than 120,000 clones; roughly 90% are singletons. Source material: PBMCs. These receptors came from a woman aged 60-75 years with lung cancer.

This clone was counted once. The rearrangement links TRBV12-3 or TRBV12-4 to TRBJ2-5; D is ambiguous. CDR3 length equals 12 residues. V gave up 8 bases and J gave up 0 bases, with 7 bases separating them. The CDR3, as DNA: TGTGCCAGCGCCCGGTACCAAGAGACCCAGTACTTC. Amino acids: CASARYQETQYF.

This chain links TRBV10-3 with TRBJ2-2, with D maybe TRBD1 (6 bases). The germline V gene encodes CDR1 ENHRY and CDR2 SYGVKD. The CDR3 covers 14 residues. V shed 9 bases and J shed 2 bases, with 13 bases lying between them. The CDR3 coding sequence is TGTGCCATGCAATCCGGGACAAACACCGGGGAGCTGTTTTTT. Translating it yields CAMQSGTNTGELFF.

The chain couples TRBV3-1 (or the pseudogene TRBV3-2) to TRBJ1-1, with D possibly matching TRBD1 (6 bases). The CDR3 has 14 residues. In germline, CDR1 is LGHDT, CDR2 YNNKEL (reference sequence). V was trimmed by 4 bases and J by 5 bases, leaving 14 bases between them. CDR3: CASSRRQVGTEAFF. CDR3 DNA: TGTGCCAGCAGCCGAAGACAGGTGGGAACTGAAGCTTTCTTT.

About this clone itself: The junction shows a germline mismatch at one end, possibly a read error. V gene TRBV7-7 combines with J gene TRBJ2-5; tentatively, D is TRBD1 (6 bases). In germline, CDR1 is SSHAT, CDR2 FNYEAQ (reference sequence). The CDR3 is made up of 15 amino acids. The CDR3 spells CASSLGGSGLETQYF. For the CDR3, the DNA is TGTGCTAGCAGCTTAGGGGGTAGTGGGCTAGAGACCCAGTACTTC.

The chain links TRBV19 to TRBJ2-7, with unresolved D. Germline V gene data show CDR1 as LNHDA and CDR2 as SQIVND (reference sequence). The CDR3 is made up of 16 amino acids. V was shortened by 5 bases and J by 1 base, with 18 bases between the two germline ends. The DNA for the CDR3 is TGTGCCAGTAGTTGGGCTGGGCAGGCCGCTTCCTACGAGCAGTACTTC. Translating it yields CASSWAGQAASYEQYF.

This rearrangement joins TRBV21-1 to TRBJ1-1; the table assigns TRBD1, which was not confirmed against the DNA. TRBV21-1 is a pseudogene locus. The CDR3 is 15 amino acids. CDR3 nucleotides: TGTGCCAGCAGCTCACAGGGATCAATGAACACTGAAGCTTTCTTT. Its translation: CASSSQGSMNTEAFF.

This clone was seen once. The chain couples TRBV6-5 to TRBJ1-4; D is ambiguous. This CDR3 is built from 15 residues. Germline V gene sequence: CDR1 MNHEY, CDR2 SVGAGI. V lost 7 bases and J 0 bases, leaving 12 bases between the germline ends. This CDR3 reads CASMTHLPTNEKLFF. The CDR3 DNA reads as TGTGCCAGCATGACACATCTCCCAACTAATGAAAAACTGTTTTTT.

The V and J genes are TRBV11-2 and TRBJ2-2, with D unclear. The V end lost 4 bases, the J end lost 6 bases, and 3 bases lay between the germline ends. Germline CDR1 and CDR2: SGHAT and FQNNGV. The CDR3 consists of 11 residues. CDR3: CASSSPGELFF. CDR3 in DNA: TGTGCCAGCAGCTCCCCCGGGGAGCTGTTTTTT.

The chain links TRBV7-8 to TRBJ1-1; D is perhaps TRBD1 (5 bases). The CDR3 length is 14 residues. Germline V gives CDR1 SGHVS, CDR2 FQNEAQ. V lost 0 bases and J 12 bases, leaving 17 bases between the germline ends. The CDR3 region is CASSLAAGTARTFF. CDR3 in DNA: TGTGCCAGCAGCTTAGCTGCGGGGACGGCGAGAACTTTCTTT.

V usage is TRBV5-1 and J usage is TRBJ2-3; tentatively, D is TRBD1 (5 bases). V lost 0 bases, J lost 4 bases, and 9 bases lay in between. The germline V gene encodes CDR1 SGHRS and CDR2 YFSETQ. The CDR3 has 14 residues. CDR3 sequence (DNA): TGCGCCAGCAGCTTGGCTGCAGGGCCAGATACGCAGTATTTT. Protein: CASSLAAGPDTQYF.

In nucleotides, the CDR3 is TGTGCCAGCAGCTGGGGGGGGCTGAGCTCCTACGAGCAGTACTTC. Its protein product is CASSWGGLSSYEQYF. The chain is built from TRBV11-2 and TRBJ2-7; TRBD2 is a possible D gene (7 bases). The ends were cut back, 4 bases at V and 0 bases at J, with 13 bases in the middle. Per germline, CDR1 SGHAT and CDR2 FQNNGV. The CDR3 runs 15 residues.

The V gene is TRBV3-1 (or the pseudogene TRBV3-2), the J gene TRBJ1-1, with D perhaps matching TRBD1 (5 bases). V shed 10 bases and J shed 4 bases, with 22 bases lying between them. The CDR3 runs 15 residues. Germline V gene sequence: CDR1 LGHDT, CDR2 YNNKEL (reference sequence). The CDR3 sequence: CATGGGGIVGTEAFF. The CDR3 DNA follows: TGTGCCACGGGAGGTGGGGGGATTGTTGGCACTGAAGCTTTCTTT.

This CDR3 is CASSPGEYGEQFF. The CDR3 region has the DNA TGTGCCAGCAGCCCCGGGGAGTATGGTGAGCAGTTCTTC. V is TRBV7-3 and J is TRBJ2-1; possibly TRBD2 for D (5 bases). Germline V lookup: CDR1 SGHTA, CDR2 FQGTGA. Deletions cut 5 bases from V and 9 bases from J, with 14 bases between. This CDR3 has 13 residues.

This sequence joins TRBV27 and TRBJ1-6; D not certain. Between the trimmed V and J ends, which lost 4 bases and 3 bases, there was a span of 13 bases. Germline V gene lookup returns CDR1 MNHEY and CDR2 SMNVEV (reference sequence). The CDR3 totals 16 residues. CDR3 DNA: TGTGCCAGCAGTTCACGGGCCCCTAACTATAATTCACCCCTCCACTTT. Translation gives CASSSRAPNYNSPLHF.

The chain joins TRBV18 to TRBJ1-3; D not certain. In germline, CDR1 is KGHSH, CDR2 LQKENI. Deletions cut 3 bases from V and 0 bases from J, with 15 bases between. The CDR3 contains 17 residues. CDR3 bases: TGTGCCAGCTCACCGGGAGAACTTCAGATCTCTGGAAACACCATATATTTT. Residues: CASSPGELQISGNTIYF.

J is TRBJ2-1 and V is TRBV7-2; D may correspond to TRBD1 or TRBD2 (5 bases each). The CDR3 is made up of 14 amino acids. The V end was cut by 5 bases, the J end by 4 bases, with 12 bases between. Germline CDR1 reads SGHTA; CDR2 reads FQGNSA. The CDR3 DNA sequence: TGTGCCAGCAGCCCCGGGGCAGTTTACAATGAGCAGTTCTTC. Translated: CASSPGAVYNEQFF.

CDR3 in amino acids: CASSEFGYTFF. In DNA form, the CDR3 reads TGTGCCAGCAGTGAATTTGGGTACACTTTCTTT. The chain uses TRBV25-1 and TRBJ1-1; no clear D gene. This CDR3 has 11 residues. CDR1 is MGHDK and CDR2 is SYGVNS in the germline V gene. Trimming left V 1 base short and J 12 bases short, with 9 bases between.

This chain uses TRBV20-1 with TRBJ2-7; TRBD2 is a possible D gene (6 bases). The V gene's germline CDR1 is DFQATT and CDR2 SNEGSKA (reference sequence). Trimming pared 3 bases from V and 6 bases from J, leaving 15 bases between. The CDR3 spans 13 residues. CDR3 DNA: TGCAGTGCTAGTCCCGGGAGCGTTAGCGAGCAGTACTTC. Encoded protein: CSASPGSVSEQYF.

The chain links TRBV19 to TRBJ1-4; no reliable D call. Germline loops: CDR1 LNHDA, CDR2 SQIVND (reference sequence). CDR3 length equals 11 residues. Deletions cut 6 bases from V and 8 bases from J, with 7 bases between. Here the CDR3 reads CASRQGEKLFF. The CDR3 nucleotides read TGTGCCAGTAGACAAGGGGAAAAACTGTTTTTT.

A word on this clone: The junction departs from the called germline gene at one end, perhaps through a read error. V is TRBV6-5 and J is TRBJ1-4, with no clear D. The CDR3 spans 13 residues. Germline CDR1 reads MNHEY; CDR2 reads SVGAGI. CDR3 coding DNA: TGTGCCAGCACCAGGTCATCCGGGGAAAAGCTGTTTTTT. It encodes CASTRSSGEKLFF.

The CDR3 region is CASSDLRLDGNYGYTF. CDR3 DNA: TGTGCCAGCAGTGACCTACGACTGGACGGTAACTATGGCTACACCTTC. This chain connects TRBV6-1 to TRBJ1-2, with D uncertain. The length of the CDR3 is 16 residues. Germline CDR1 is MNHNS and CDR2 is SASEGT. The V end lost 3 bases, the J end lost 1 base, and 15 bases lay between the germline ends.

The rearrangement links TRBV9 to TRBJ2-6, with 7 nucleotides matching TRBD2. Trimming removed 4 bases from V and 18 bases from J; junction bases left unmatched: 16. The CDR3 covers 14 residues. Germline V CDR1 and CDR2: SGDLS, YYNGEE. CDR3 sequence reads: CASSIDGTSAPKTF. In DNA form, the CDR3 reads TGTGCCAGCAGCATTGATGGAACTAGCGCCCCGAAGACTTTC.

The rearrangement joins TRBV10-3 to TRBJ1-1, with no clear D. The CDR3 is 15 residues long. In germline, CDR1 is ENHRY, CDR2 SYGVKD. Trimming shortened V by 6 bases and J by 0 bases, and 14 bases separated the two germline ends. The CDR3 loop is CAIRHPGVMNTEAFF. CDR3 nucleotide sequence: TGTGCCATCAGACACCCCGGGGTCATGAACACTGAAGCTTTCTTT.

This chain joins TRBV29-1 and TRBJ1-6, with 10 bases identical to TRBD1. V lost 6 bases and J lost 9; bases outside the gene matches: 5. This CDR3 comprises 13 residues. The germline V gene has CDR1 SQVTM and CDR2 ANQGSEA. DNA of the CDR3: TGCAGCGTCTCCCGGGACAGGGGTTCACCCCTCCACTTT. Encoded protein: CSVSRDRGSPLHF. The variable domain in full, with the rest retrieved from reference TRBV29-1 and TRBJ1-6, is SAVISQKPSRDICQRGTSLTIQCQVDSQVTMMFWYRQQPGQSLTLIATANQGSEATYESGFVIDKFPISRPNLTFSTLTVSNMSPEDSSIYLCSVSRDRGSPLHFGNGTRLTVT.

V and J are TRBV29-1 and TRBJ1-2; D is perhaps TRBD1 (5 bases). V lost 8 bases, J lost 3 bases, and 13 bases lay in between. The germline V gene has CDR1 SQVTM and CDR2 ANQGSEA. The CDR3 has 12 amino acids. In DNA form, the CDR3 reads TGCAGCCTTGTTGAAGGGGACTATGGCTACACCTTC. It yields the protein CSLVEGDYGYTF. The variable domain in full, completed from reference TRBV29-1 and TRBJ1-2, reads SAVISQKPSRDICQRGTSLTIQCQVDSQVTMMFWYRQQPGQSLTLIATANQGSEATYESGFVIDKFPISRPNLTFSTLTVSNMSPEDSSIYLCSLVEGDYGYTFGSGTRLTVV.

The DNA for the CDR3 is TGTGCCAGTAGTCACAGGGGACGCACAGATACGCAGTATTTT. Protein product: CASSHRGRTDTQYF. The genes are TRBV19 and TRBJ2-3, with 7 bases lining up with TRBD1. The CDR3 has 14 residues. CDR1 and CDR2 from the germline V gene are LNHDA and SQIVND (reference sequence). V lost 5 bases and J lost 1; bases outside the gene matches: 3. The full variable domain, completed using reference TRBV19 and TRBJ2-3, is DGGITQSPKYLFRKEGQNVTLSCEQNLNHDAMYWYRQDPGQGLRLIYYSQIVNDFQKGDIAEGYSVSREKKESFPLTVTSAQKNPTAFYLCASSHRGRTDTQYFGPGTRLTVL.

The gene calls are TRBV29-1 and TRBJ1-2, with D possibly matching TRBD1 (6 bases). V shed 3 bases and J shed 2 bases, with 16 bases lying between them. Germline V gene data show CDR1 as SQVTM and CDR2 as ANQGSEA. The CDR3 length is 15 residues. The CDR3 sequence: CSVDSFRQANYGYTF. The CDR3 bases are TGCAGCGTTGATAGTTTCAGACAGGCCAACTATGGCTACACCTTC.